These 11 T cell receptor beta chains originate from one sample sequenced in a study of blood T cells in healthy people across ages. It was with a sample-barcoded 5' primer and a J-beta primer mix that a second PCR of roughly 6 to 12 cycles was run. TCRdb itself ran the 5' RACE reads through MiXCR, one entry per CDR3 protein. The sample lists roughly 730,000 distinct CDR3 sequences, approximately 53% occurring once. The specimen was blood. These receptors were obtained from a man in his forties or fifties in good health.

This chain connects TRBV15 to TRBJ2-7; 7 bases map to TRBD1. Germline values: CDR1 LNHNV, CDR2 YYDKDF (reference sequence). Unmatched junction bases numbered 5, after V lost 3 bases and J lost 3 bases. The CDR3 extends over 14 amino acids. The CDR3 sequence is CATSRTGQNYEQYF. The CDR3 nucleotides are TGTGCCACCAGCAGGACGGGACAGAACTACGAGCAGTACTTC.

This clonotype appeared a few times. V is TRBV3-1 and J is TRBJ2-5, with D unresolved. Between the trimmed V and J ends, which lost 4 bases and 11 bases, there was a span of 20 bases. CDR3 length equals 14 residues. From germline, CDR1 is LGHDT and CDR2 YNNKEL (reference sequence). CDR3 region: CASSRPGLNNEQYF. The CDR3 DNA reads TGTGCCAGCAGCCGACCCGGGCTCAACAATGAGCAGTACTTC.

The chain links TRBV5-4 to TRBJ1-1; TRBD1 is a possible D gene (6 bases). V lost 4 bases and J 8 bases, leaving 21 bases between the germline ends. There are 15 residues in the CDR3. Germline V CDR1 and CDR2: SGHNT, YYREEE (reference sequence). CDR3 in amino acids: CASSPGQTLLREAFF. In nucleotides, the CDR3 is TGTGCCAGCAGCCCCGGACAGACTCTGTTAAGAGAAGCTTTCTTT.

The chain carries TRBV24-1 and TRBJ2-7, with TRBD1 identical over 7 bases. Trimming at V came to 2 bases and at J to 7 bases, leaving 16 bases not matched to a gene. The CDR3 consists of 17 residues. From germline, CDR1 is KGHDR and CDR2 SFDVKD. Here the CDR3 reads CATSDSTRSGQDNEQYF. CDR3 DNA: TGTGCCACCAGTGATTCGACGCGGAGCGGACAGGACAATGAGCAGTACTTC.

The genes are TRBV7-9 and TRBJ2-3; D unresolved. This CDR3 spans 14 amino acids. V gave up 6 bases and J gave up 3 bases, with 13 bases separating them. The V gene's germline CDR1 is SEHNR and CDR2 FQNEAQ (reference sequence). The CDR3 sequence: CASSHPMQTDTQYF. The CDR3 DNA sequence: TGTGCCAGCAGTCACCCCATGCAGACAGATACGCAGTATTTT.

The rearrangement uses TRBV5-1 and TRBJ2-3; TRBD2 is a possible D gene (6 bases). The germline CDR1 and CDR2 sequences are SGHRS and YFSETQ. CDR3 length: 16 residues. Deletions cut 0 bases from V and 7 bases from J, with 18 bases between. DNA for the CDR3: TGCGCCAGCAGCTTGGGGGGACTCGGAGACACTTATACGCAGTATTTT. It translates to CASSLGGLGDTYTQYF.

The V call is TRBV5-4, the J call TRBJ2-6; TRBD2 is a possible D gene (5 bases). The CDR3 has 15 amino acids. Trimming shortened V by 1 base and J by 4 bases, and 9 bases separated the two germline ends. The germline gives CDR1 SGHNT, CDR2 YYREEE (reference sequence). Here the CDR3 DNA reads TGTGCCAGCAGCTTGATTGGGGAGGGGGCCAACGTCCTGACTTTC. Translating it yields CASSLIGEGANVLTF.

This clonotype was counted at least ten times. As DNA, the CDR3 is TGTGCCAGCAGTAGACTCCAAGAGACCCAGTACTTC. Its protein product is CASSRLQETQYF. This chain connects TRBV25-1 to TRBJ2-5; D gene unclear. Germline V gene data show CDR1 as MGHDK and CDR2 as SYGVNS. This CDR3 has 12 amino acids. V was pared by 5 bases and J by 1 base, with 5 bases between.

As concerns this clonotype: At one end the junction does not follow the germline gene, possibly because of a read error. The gene calls are TRBV12-3 or TRBV12-4 and TRBJ2-3, with TRBD2 matching 11 bases. The CDR3 contains 17 residues. The chain's CDR3 is CASSRAGTSGGTETQYF. DNA of the CDR3: TGTGCCAGCAGTAGAGCTGGGACTAGCGGAGGCACAGAGACGCAGTATTTT.

This chain connects TRBV11-2 to TRBJ1-2, with 7 bases fitting TRBD1. With 5 bases clipped from V and 5 bases from J, the junction kept 11 bases outside the gene matches. This CDR3 contains 15 residues. The germline CDR1 and CDR2 sequences are SGHAT and FQNNGV. The CDR3 coding sequence is TGTGCCAGCAGCACAAGGACAGGTAGTGCTTATGGCTACACCTTC. It yields the protein CASSTRTGSAYGYTF.

The V call is TRBV27, the J call TRBJ2-7; TRBD2 matches 8 bases. The CDR3 covers 14 residues. J was trimmed by 3 bases and V by 5 bases; bases with no gene match: 6. CDR1 is MNHEY, CDR2 SMNVEV, per germline (reference sequence). CDR3 sequence reads: CASSPGTRSYEQYF. As DNA, the CDR3 is TGTGCCAGCAGTCCCGGGACTAGAAGCTACGAGCAGTACTTC.